This T cell receptor (beta chain) was profiled in a study of cytomegalovirus exposure and HLA in healthy donors. General study results and limits: Most CMV-associated TCR beta chains appeared HLA-restricted in a later analysis.

PCR was performed using 60 Vbeta and 13 Jbeta primers. The assay was immunoSEQ multiplex PCR, and TCRdb's table has in-frame clones only and misses some. This table holds more than 85,000 clones, more than 70% found once. On this clone itself: Its antigen is as yet unknown.

The sample was PBMCs. The TCR originated in a female donor in good health and CMV-seronegative.

CDR3 loop: CASSYRSRGNSPLHF. The CDR3 region has the DNA TGTGCCAGCAGTTACCGATCCAGGGGTAATTCACCCCTCCACTTT. The chain uses TRBV6-5 and TRBJ1-6, with TRBD1 as a possible D gene (6 bases). Trimming shortened V by 2 bases and J by 6 bases, and 11 bases separated the two germline ends. CDR1 is MNHEY and CDR2 is SVGAGI in the germline V gene. This CDR3 is 15 amino acids long.